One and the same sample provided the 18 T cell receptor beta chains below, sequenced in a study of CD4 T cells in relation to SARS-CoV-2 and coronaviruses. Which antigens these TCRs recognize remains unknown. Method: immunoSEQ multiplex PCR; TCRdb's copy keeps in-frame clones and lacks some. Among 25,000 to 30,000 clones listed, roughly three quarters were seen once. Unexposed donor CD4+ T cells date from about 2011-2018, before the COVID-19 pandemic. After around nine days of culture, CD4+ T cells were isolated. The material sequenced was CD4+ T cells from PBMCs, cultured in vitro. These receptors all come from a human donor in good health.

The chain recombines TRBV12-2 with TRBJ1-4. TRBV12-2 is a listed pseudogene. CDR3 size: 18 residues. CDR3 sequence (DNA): TGTGCAAGTCGCTTATTGACGGGAGGGAGATCCCTCAATGAAAAACTGTTTTTT. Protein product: CASRLLTGGRSLNEKLFF.

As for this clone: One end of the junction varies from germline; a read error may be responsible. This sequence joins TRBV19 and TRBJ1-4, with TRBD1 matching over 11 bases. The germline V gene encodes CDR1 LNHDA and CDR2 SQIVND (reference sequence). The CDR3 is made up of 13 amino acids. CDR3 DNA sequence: TGTGCCAGTAGTCCCGGGACAGGGGGAAACCCCGAATTT. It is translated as CASSPGTGGNPEF.

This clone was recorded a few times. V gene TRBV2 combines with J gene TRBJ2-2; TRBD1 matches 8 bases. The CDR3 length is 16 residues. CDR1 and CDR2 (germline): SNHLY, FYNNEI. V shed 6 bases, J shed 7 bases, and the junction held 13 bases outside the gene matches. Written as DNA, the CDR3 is TGTGCCAGCAGAGACCTGCAGGGGGCCTATGGCGGGGAGCTGTTTTTT. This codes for CASRDLQGAYGGELFF.

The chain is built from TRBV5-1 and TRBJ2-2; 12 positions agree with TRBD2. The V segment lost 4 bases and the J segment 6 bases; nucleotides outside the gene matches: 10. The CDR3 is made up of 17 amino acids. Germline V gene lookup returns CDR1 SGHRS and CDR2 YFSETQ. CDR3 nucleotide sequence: TGCGCCAGCAGCATGACTAGCGGGGGCCCGAGGGCCGGGGAGCTGTTTTTT. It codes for CASSMTSGGPRAGELFF.

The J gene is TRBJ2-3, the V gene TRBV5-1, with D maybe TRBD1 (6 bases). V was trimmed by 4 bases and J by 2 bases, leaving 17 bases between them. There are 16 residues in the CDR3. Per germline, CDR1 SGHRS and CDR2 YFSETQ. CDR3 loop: CASSQGTSAVTDTQYF. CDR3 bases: TGCGCCAGCAGCCAGGGGACCTCTGCCGTCACAGATACGCAGTATTTT.

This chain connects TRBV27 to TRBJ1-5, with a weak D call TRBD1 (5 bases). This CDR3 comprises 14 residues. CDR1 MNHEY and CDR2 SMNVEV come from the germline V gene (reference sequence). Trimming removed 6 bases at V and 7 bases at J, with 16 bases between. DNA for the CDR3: TGTGCCAGCAGCAAGGAAGGGGTTCGACAGCCCCAGCATTTT. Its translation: CASSKEGVRQPQHF.

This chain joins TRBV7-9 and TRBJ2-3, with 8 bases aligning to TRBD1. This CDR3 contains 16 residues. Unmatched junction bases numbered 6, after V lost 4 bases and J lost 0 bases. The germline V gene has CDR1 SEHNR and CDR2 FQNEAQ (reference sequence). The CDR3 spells CASSSLWTGSTDTQYF. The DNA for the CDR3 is TGTGCCAGCAGCTCGCTCTGGACAGGGAGCACAGATACGCAGTATTTT.

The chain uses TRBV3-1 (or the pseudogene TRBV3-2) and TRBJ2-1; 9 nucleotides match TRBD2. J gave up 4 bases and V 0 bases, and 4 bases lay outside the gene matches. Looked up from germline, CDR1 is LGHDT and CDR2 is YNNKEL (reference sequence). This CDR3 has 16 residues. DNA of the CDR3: TGTGCCAGCAGCCAAGATGGCGGGGGGGCGTACAATGAGCAGTTCTTC. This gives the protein CASSQDGGGAYNEQFF.

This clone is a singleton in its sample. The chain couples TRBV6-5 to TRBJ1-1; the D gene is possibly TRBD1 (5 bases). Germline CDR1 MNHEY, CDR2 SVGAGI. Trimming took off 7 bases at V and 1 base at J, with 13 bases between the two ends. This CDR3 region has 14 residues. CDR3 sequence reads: CASNRGTGNTEAFF. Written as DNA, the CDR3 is TGTGCCAGCAACCGGGGGACTGGGAACACTGAAGCTTTCTTT.

CDR3 nucleotides: TGTGCCAGCAGCCAAGCGGGCAGGGAGACCCAGTACTTC. Its protein is CASSQAGRETQYF. The chain couples TRBV14 to TRBJ2-5; D not certain. CDR1 and CDR2 from the germline V gene are SGHDN and FVKESK. The V gene lost 1 base and the J gene lost 5 bases, with 8 bases spanning the gap. This CDR3 has 13 residues. The full variable domain, in which reference TRBV14 and TRBJ2-5 provide the parts outside the CDR3, is EAGVTQFPSHSVIEKGQTVTLRCDPISGHDNLYWYRRVMGKEIKFLLHFVKESKQDESGMPNNRFLAERTGGTYSTLKVQPAELEDSGVYFCASSQAGRETQYFGPGTRLLVL.

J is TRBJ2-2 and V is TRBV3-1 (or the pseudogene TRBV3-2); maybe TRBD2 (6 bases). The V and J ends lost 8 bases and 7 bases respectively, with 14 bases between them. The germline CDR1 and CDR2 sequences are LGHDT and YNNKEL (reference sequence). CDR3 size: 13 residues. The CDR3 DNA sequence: TGTGCCAGCGCGAATGGAGGGGTCGGGGAGCTGTTTTTT. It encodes CASANGGVGELFF.

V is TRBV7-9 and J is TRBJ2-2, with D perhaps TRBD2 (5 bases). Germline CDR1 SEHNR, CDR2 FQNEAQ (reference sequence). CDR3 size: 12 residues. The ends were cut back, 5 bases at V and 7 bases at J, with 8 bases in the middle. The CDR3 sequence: CASSPGDGELFF. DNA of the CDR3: TGTGCCAGCAGCCCCGGGGACGGGGAGCTGTTTTTT.

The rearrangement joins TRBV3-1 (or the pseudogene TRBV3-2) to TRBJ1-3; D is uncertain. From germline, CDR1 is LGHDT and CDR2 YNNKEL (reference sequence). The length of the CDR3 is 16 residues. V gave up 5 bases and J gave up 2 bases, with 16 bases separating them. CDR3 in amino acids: CASSYPTPATGNTIYF. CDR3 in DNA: TGTGCCAGCAGCTACCCCACCCCCGCGACTGGAAACACCATATATTTT.

The CDR3, as DNA: TGCGCCAGCAGCTTTGCCGGATTCTACAATGAGCAGTTCTTC. Translation: CASSFAGFYNEQFF. The rearrangement uses TRBV5-1 and TRBJ2-1; no definite D call. From germline, CDR1 is SGHRS and CDR2 YFSETQ. This CDR3 comprises 14 residues. Trimming cost V 2 bases and J 3 bases, with 9 bases left between them.

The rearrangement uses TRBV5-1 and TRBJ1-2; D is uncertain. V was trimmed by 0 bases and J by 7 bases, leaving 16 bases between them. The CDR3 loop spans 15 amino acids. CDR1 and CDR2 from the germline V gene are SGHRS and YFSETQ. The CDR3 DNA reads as TGCGCCAGCAGCTTGGATCGGGCAGAAGTCGGTGGCTACACCTTC. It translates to CASSLDRAEVGGYTF.

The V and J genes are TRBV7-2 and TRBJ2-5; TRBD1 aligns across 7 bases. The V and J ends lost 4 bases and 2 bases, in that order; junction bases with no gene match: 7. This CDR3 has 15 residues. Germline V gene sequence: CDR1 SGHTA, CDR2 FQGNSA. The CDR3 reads CASSSTGIPQETQYF. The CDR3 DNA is TGTGCCAGCAGCTCGACAGGGATACCTCAAGAGACCCAGTACTTC.

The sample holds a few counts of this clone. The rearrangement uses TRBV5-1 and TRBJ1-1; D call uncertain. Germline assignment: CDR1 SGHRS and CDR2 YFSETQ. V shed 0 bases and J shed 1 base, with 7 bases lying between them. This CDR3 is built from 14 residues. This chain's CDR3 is CASSLGQQNTEAFF. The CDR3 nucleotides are TGCGCCAGCAGCTTGGGCCAGCAGAACACTGAAGCTTTCTTT.

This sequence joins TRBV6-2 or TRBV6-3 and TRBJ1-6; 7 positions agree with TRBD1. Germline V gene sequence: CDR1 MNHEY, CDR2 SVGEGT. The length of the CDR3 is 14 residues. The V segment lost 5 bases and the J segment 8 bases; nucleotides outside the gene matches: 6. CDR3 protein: CASSNSRGDSPLHF. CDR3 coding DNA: TGTGCCAGCAGTAATAGCAGGGGGGATTCACCCCTCCACTTT.